Listed below are T cell receptor beta chains from one sample, sequenced in a study of T cells in Graves' hyperthyroidism and ophthalmopathy. TCRdb fed the multiplex PCR reads into MiXCR, producing one record per CDR3 protein. The data show under 350,000 distinct CDR3 sequences, roughly 18% seen once. The sequencing sample was made of blood. The source is a woman aged 45-65 years with Graves' hyperthyroidism. Each CDR3 is given with its conserved first and last residue. The D gene is left open where the match is weak. The size field is filled for only some rows; it gives once, few, many or a size class.

V gene	J gene	clone size	D gene	CDR3 protein	CDR3 DNA
TRBV5-6	TRBJ2-5	.	TRBD2	CASSSSTSVQETQYF	TGTGCCAGCAGCTCATCCACTAGCGTCCAAGAGACCCAGTACTTC
TRBV11-3	TRBJ2-1	many	.	CASSPTHDNEQFF	TGTGCCAGCAGCCCAACTCACGACAATGAGCAGTTCTTC
TRBV6-1	TRBJ1-6	few	.	CASSDWTSIYNSPLHF	TGTGCCAGCAGTGATTGGACATCTATCTATAATTCACCCCTCCACTTT
TRBV20-1	TRBJ2-1	few	.	CSGAVYNEQFF	TGCAGTGGCGCGGTCTACAATGAGCAGTTCTTC
TRBV30	TRBJ2-2	many	.	CAWDGVANTGELFF	TGTGCCTGGGATGGAGTCGCGAACACCGGGGAGCTGTTTTTT
TRBV20-1	TRBJ1-2	.	.	CCCPNYGYTF	TGCTGCTGTCCTAACTATGGCTACACCTTC
TRBV30	TRBJ1-1	many	TRBD1	CAWSPTYRGEAFF	TGTGCCTGGAGTCCCACGTACAGGGGTGAAGCTTTCTTT
TRBV7-9	TRBJ2-3	many	.	CASSSRQDIATDTQYF	TGTGCCAGCAGCTCCCGTCAGGACATCGCCACAGATACGCAGTATTTT
TRBV20-1	TRBJ2-1	.	TRBD2	CSARDVLAGYNNEQFF	TGCAGTGCTAGAGACGTCTTAGCGGGATATAATAATGAGCAGTTCTTC
TRBV19	TRBJ2-3	few	TRBD2	CASSWPSGSVGTDTQYF	TGTGCCAGTTCCTGGCCTAGCGGGAGCGTCGGTACAGATACGCAGTATTTT
TRBV27	TRBJ1-1	many	TRBD1	CASSFGTGFNTEAFF	TGTGCCAGCAGTTTTGGGACAGGGTTTAACACTGAAGCTTTCTTT
TRBV20-1	TRBJ2-1	many	.	CSAREGFRPHNEQFF	TGCAGTGCTAGGGAGGGGTTCCGTCCCCACAATGAGCAGTTCTTC
TRBV5-5	TRBJ1-2	.	.	CASSFWTSPNYGYTF	TGTGCCAGCAGCTTCTGGACAAGCCCTAACTATGGCTACACCTTC
TRBV28	TRBJ2-1	few	.	CASSPTPRAFNEQFF	TGTGCCAGCAGTCCGACGCCCAGAGCGTTCAATGAGCAGTTCTTC
TRBV2	TRBJ2-7	once	TRBD2	CASSGGTSGRSPYEQYF	TGTGCCAGCAGCGGAGGGACTAGCGGGAGGTCCCCCTACGAGCAGTACTTC
TRBV5-1	TRBJ1-4	many	.	CASSLRPENEKLFF	TGCGCCAGCAGCCTTAGACCCGAAAATGAAAAACTGTTTTTT
TRBV7-9	TRBJ2-5	many	TRBD1	CASSTDREVGETQYF	TGTGCCAGCAGCACGGACAGGGAGGTTGGAGAGACCCAGTACTTC
TRBV12-5	TRBJ1-5	.	.	CASAPYGTPNQPQHF	TGTGCTAGTGCCCCCTACGGGACCCCCAATCAGCCCCAGCATTTT
TRBV7-9	TRBJ2-3	many	.	CASSAGPYTQYF	TGTGCCAGCAGCGCGGGCCCTTATACGCAGTATTTT
TRBV7-9	TRBJ1-2	many	TRBD1	CASSLGQHYGYTF	TGTGCCAGCAGCTTGGGACAGCACTATGGCTACACCTTC
TRBV28	TRBJ1-1	few	.	CASSPTDLNTEAFF	TGTGCCAGCAGCCCGACAGACCTGAACACTGAAGCTTTCTTT
TRBV6-1	TRBJ1-2	few	.	CASSLQGLDYGYTF	TGTGCCAGCAGTCTCCAGGGGTTGGACTATGGCTACACCTTC
TRBV7-6	TRBJ1-6	.	.	CASSPRETDNSPLHF	TGTGCCAGCAGCCCCCGGGAGACGGACAATTCACCCCTCCACTTT
TRBV28	TRBJ1-1	few	.	CASSFRDGEWNTEAFF	TGTGCCAGCAGTTTCCGGGACGGAGAGTGGAACACTGAAGCTTTCTTT
TRBV7-9	TRBJ2-7	once	.	CASSSPGLETYEQYF	TGTGCCAGCAGCTCCCCGGGACTCGAGACCTACGAGCAGTACTTC
TRBV3-1	TRBJ2-3	many	.	CASSGNRRLSSTDTQYF	TGTGCCAGCAGCGGAAACCGCCGGCTTTCAAGCACAGATACGCAGTATTTT
TRBV19	TRBJ2-6	.	.	CASSTLGFSSGANVLTF	TGTGCCAGTAGTACCCTAGGGTTTTCTTCTGGGGCCAACGTCCTGACTTTC
TRBV7-9	TRBJ2-2	.	TRBD2	CASSFRRGDDTGELFF	TGTGCCAGCAGCTTTCGGCGGGGGGACGACACCGGGGAGCTGTTTTTT
TRBV12-5	TRBJ1-6	few	.	CASGSGPGGSPLHF	TGTGCTAGTGGTTCCGGGCCTGGTGGTTCACCCCTCCACTTT
TRBV19	TRBJ1-2	.	.	CASKGRGEGYTF	TGTGCCAGTAAGGGGAGGGGAGAGGGCTACACCTTC
TRBV20-1	TRBJ1-2	once	TRBD1	CSARYTGQDDYGYTF	TGCAGTGCTAGATACACGGGACAGGACGACTATGGCTACACCTTC
TRBV28	TRBJ1-1	few	TRBD1	CASSAVPGQGGSTEAFF	TGTGCCAGCAGCGCAGTCCCGGGACAGGGAGGAAGCACTGAAGCTTTCTTT
TRBV11-2	TRBJ2-7	many	TRBD1	CASSSVGDRGDEQYF	TGTGCCAGCAGCTCCGTGGGGGACAGGGGGGACGAGCAGTACTTC
TRBV4-1	TRBJ1-1	many	TRBD1	CASSQGQGITEAFF	TGCGCCAGCAGCCAAGGACAGGGGATCACTGAAGCTTTCTTT
TRBV3-1	TRBJ2-5	.	TRBD1	CASSQAGTGIQETQYF	TGCGCCAGCAGCCAAGCCGGGACAGGGATCCAAGAGACCCAGTACTTC
TRBV7-9	TRBJ2-1	few	.	CASSLWDSYNEQFF	TGTGCCAGCAGCTTATGGGACTCTTACAATGAGCAGTTCTTC
TRBV18	TRBJ1-2	many	TRBD1	CASSPTGTNYGYTF	TGTGCCAGCTCTCCGACAGGGACTAACTATGGCTACACCTTC
TRBV20-1	TRBJ2-7	many	TRBD2	CSARGGGSSYEQYF	TGCAGTGCTAGAGGCGGCGGGAGCTCCTACGAGCAGTACTTC
TRBV2	TRBJ1-1	many	.	CASSEAPPDTEAFF	TGTGCCAGCAGTGAGGCCCCCCCTGACACTGAAGCTTTCTTT
TRBV4-2	TRBJ1-6	.	TRBD1	CASSQEYRQGGSPLHF	TGTGCCAGCAGCCAAGAATATCGACAGGGGGGTTCACCCCTCCACTTT